This T cell receptor (beta chain) emerged from a study of blood T cell repertoires in COVID-19. Study information: Acute and convalescent COVID-19 samples came from the United States, Italy and Spain.

The method was immunoSEQ multiplex PCR; TCRdb's version includes in-frame clones alone and lacks a portion of them. This table has around 150,000 clones, about four fifths appearing once. The material sequenced was peripheral blood. This TCR was recovered from a man aged 55-75 years with active or convalescent COVID-19.

CDR3 DNA: TGTGCCAGCAGCCCGGCGGGGGGGGGCACCATATATTTT. This codes for CASSPAGGGTIYF. The chain recombines TRBV11-2 with TRBJ1-3, with D possibly being TRBD1 (5 bases). The germline gives CDR1 SGHAT, CDR2 FQNNGV. V lost 5 bases and J 9 bases, leaving 14 bases between the germline ends. The CDR3 extends over 13 amino acids.